Following are 22 T cell receptor beta chains from one sample sequenced in a study of blood T cell repertoires in COVID-19. Libraries were prepared by immunoSEQ multiplex PCR; TCRdb keeps only in-frame clonotypes and omits some of them. Among about 380,000 clones listed, roughly 90% were seen once. Material for sequencing was peripheral blood. The source is a man aged 18 to 29 with active or convalescent COVID-19.

This clone showed up just a few times. The chain has TRBV19 and TRBJ1-5; D not resolved. This CDR3 is 15 amino acids long. V lost 3 bases and J lost 0, with 9 bases in between. Germline-derived CDR1 and CDR2 are LNHDA and SQIVND (reference sequence). As DNA, the CDR3 is TGTGCCAGTAGTATCGTCAGGATTAGCAATCAGCCCCAGCATTTT. Translation: CASSIVRISNQPQHF. Supplemented by reference TRBV19 and TRBJ1-5, the full variable domain reads DGGITQSPKYLFRKEGQNVTLSCEQNLNHDAMYWYRQDPGQGLRLIYYSQIVNDFQKGDIAEGYSVSREKKESFPLTVTSAQKNPTAFYLCASSIVRISNQPQHFGDGTRLSIL.

The gene calls are TRBV28 and TRBJ1-4, with 9 nucleotides matching TRBD1. There are 15 residues in the CDR3. V trimming: 5 bases; J trimming: 5 bases; junction bases outside the gene matches: 6. The germline V gene has CDR1 MDHEN and CDR2 SYDVKM. The CDR3 nucleotides are TGTGCCAGCAGTACCGGGGACAGGGACAATGAAAAACTGTTTTTT. It yields the protein CASSTGDRDNEKLFF.

This sequence joins TRBV18 and TRBJ2-1, with 10 nucleotides matching TRBD2. Germline lookup yields CDR1 KGHSH and CDR2 LQKENI. With 5 bases clipped from V and 7 bases from J, the junction kept 5 bases outside the gene matches. The CDR3 runs 14 residues. In nucleotides, the CDR3 is TGTGCCAGCTCATCGGGACTAGCGTTGAATGAGCAGTTCTTC. Translated, it gives CASSSGLALNEQFF.

The rearrangement uses TRBV19 and TRBJ2-1; 9 nucleotides align to TRBD1. The CDR3 sequence is 17 residues long. In germline, CDR1 is LNHDA, CDR2 SQIVND (reference sequence). The trim removed 4 bases at V and 0 bases at J, leaving 7 bases unmatched. The CDR3 is CASSNLGQGSSYNEQFF. CDR3 in DNA: TGTGCCAGTAGTAACTTGGGACAGGGCAGCTCCTACAATGAGCAGTTCTTC.

The V gene is TRBV10-3, the J gene TRBJ1-6, with 7 bases fitting TRBD1. Losses at the gene ends were 2 bases for V and 9 bases for J; bases not matched to a gene: 4. Germline CDR1 ENHRY, CDR2 SYGVKD. CDR3 length: 14 amino acids. The CDR3, as DNA: TGTGCCATCAGTGAGGATACAGGGGTTTCACCCCTCCACTTT. Translating it yields CAISEDTGVSPLHF.

The chain has TRBV7-3 and TRBJ2-1; TRBD1 matches at 8 bases. The V and J ends lost 5 bases and 0 bases, in that order; junction bases with no gene match: 9. The germline V gene has CDR1 SGHTA and CDR2 FQGTGA. This CDR3 has 17 residues. In DNA form, the CDR3 reads TGTGCCAGCAGCACAACGGCAGGGGGCAGCTCCTACAATGAGCAGTTCTTC. Its protein product is CASSTTAGGSSYNEQFF.

The J gene is TRBJ2-7, the V gene TRBV4-1, with 9 bases fitting TRBD1. This CDR3 is built from 22 residues. Germline V gene lookup returns CDR1 MGHRA and CDR2 YSYEKL. The junction had 25 bases not matched to a gene; V was cut back by 1 base and J by 3 bases. The CDR3 DNA reads TGCGCCAGCAGCCAAGCTGGGGTCACACCGGGACAGGGTGTCTCTCTTCACTACGAGCAGTACTTC. Translated: CASSQAGVTPGQGVSLHYEQYF.

The gene calls are TRBV4-2 and TRBJ2-1; a possible D gene is TRBD2 (6 bases). Germline V lookup: CDR1 LGHNA, CDR2 YNFKEQ. The CDR3 runs 16 residues. V was pared by 4 bases and J by 8 bases, with 21 bases between. CDR3 coding DNA: TGTGCCAGCAGCCCCCCCGTGACGGGAGAATGGTATGAGCAGTTCTTC. It is translated as CASSPPVTGEWYEQFF.

The rearrangement uses TRBV9 and TRBJ1-1; D is unresolved. The germline CDR1 and CDR2 sequences are SGDLS and YYNGEE. CDR3 size: 15 residues. V lost 4 bases and J 4 bases, leaving 17 bases between the germline ends. In DNA, the CDR3 is TGTGCCAGCAGCCCCCAGTTGGGAGGAGGCACTGAAGCTTTCTTT. Its translation: CASSPQLGGGTEAFF.

This chain connects TRBV12-3 or TRBV12-4 to TRBJ2-7, with D uncertain. This CDR3 comprises 12 residues. V was shortened by 3 bases and J by 5 bases, with 8 bases between the two germline ends. Here the CDR3 reads CASSFVTDEQYF. CDR3 nucleotides: TGTGCCAGCAGTTTTGTTACAGACGAGCAGTACTTC.

The chain employs TRBV2 and TRBJ2-6; TRBD1 matches 8 bases. V was pared by 7 bases and J by 0 bases, with 5 bases of the junction left unmatched. Germline V gene data show CDR1 as SNHLY and CDR2 as FYNNEI. This CDR3 contains 16 residues. CDR3 DNA: TGTGCCAGCACGCGAACAGGGGGCTCTGGGGCCAACGTCCTGACTTTC. Translating it yields CASTRTGGSGANVLTF.

CDR3 sequence reads: CASSGRVNTEAFF. CDR3 nucleotides: TGTGCCAGCAGCGGCAGGGTCAACACTGAAGCTTTCTTT. V and J are TRBV7-2 and TRBJ1-1, with D possibly matching TRBD1 (5 bases). CDR1 is SGHTA and CDR2 is FQGNSA in the germline V gene. CDR3 length equals 13 residues. Trimming cost V 5 bases and J 2 bases, with 9 bases left between them.

For this clone: Other DNA sequences of this sample code for an identical CDR3. V and J are TRBV7-2 and TRBJ1-5, with no clear D. The germline V gene encodes CDR1 SGHTA and CDR2 FQGNSA. The CDR3 consists of 15 residues. V was trimmed by 2 bases and J by 0 bases, leaving 8 bases between them. CDR3 residues: CASSLSGPSNQPQHF. The CDR3, as DNA: TGTGCCAGCAGCTTATCAGGTCCTAGCAATCAGCCCCAGCATTTT. The full variable domain, in which reference TRBV7-2 and TRBJ1-5 provide the parts outside the CDR3, is GAGVSQSPSNKVTEKGKDVELRCDPISGHTALYWYRQSLGQGLEFLIYFQGNSAPDKSGLPSDRFSAERTGGSVSTLTIQRTQQEDSAVYLCASSLSGPSNQPQHFGDGTRLSIL.

The rearrangement joins TRBV4-2 to TRBJ1-5; TRBD1 is a possible D gene (5 bases). Trimming shortened V by 1 base and J by 6 bases, and 10 bases separated the two germline ends. The germline V gene has CDR1 LGHNA and CDR2 YNFKEQ. This CDR3 region has 14 residues. The chain's CDR3 is CASSQVQGAQPQHF. The CDR3 nucleotides are TGTGCCAGCAGCCAAGTTCAAGGGGCTCAGCCCCAGCATTTT.

The chain carries TRBV4-3 and TRBJ1-5, with D tentatively TRBD1 (5 bases). The CDR3 has 14 residues. CDR1 and CDR2 from the germline V gene are LGHNA and YSLEER. V lost 3 bases to trimming and J lost 7 bases, with 13 bases between them. DNA of the CDR3: TGCGCCAGCAGCCACTGTCCGGGGGTCCAGCCCCAGCATTTT. Protein sequence: CASSHCPGVQPQHF.

This chain uses TRBV27 with TRBJ1-4; 12 positions agree with TRBD1. This CDR3 has 14 residues. CDR1 and CDR2 from the germline V gene are MNHEY and SMNVEV (reference sequence). Unmatched junction bases numbered 2, after V lost 6 bases and J lost 6 bases. CDR3 sequence reads: CASRGTGGDEKLFF. CDR3 sequence (DNA): TGTGCCAGCAGGGGGACAGGGGGCGATGAAAAACTGTTTTTT.

In its sample, this clone was seen once. This chain joins TRBV11-1 and TRBJ2-1; D uncertain. This CDR3 region has 13 residues. The ends were cut back, 6 bases at V and 0 bases at J, with 6 bases in the middle. Germline V gene lookup returns CDR1 SGHAT and CDR2 FQDESV (reference sequence). Here the CDR3 reads CASRAGSYNEQFF. Here the CDR3 DNA reads TGTGCCAGCAGGGCAGGCTCCTACAATGAGCAGTTCTTC.

The V and J genes are TRBV21-1 and TRBJ1-6; the D call of TRBD1 is as the table states it, not checked on the DNA. TRBV21-1 is described as a pseudogene. The CDR3 totals 13 residues. CDR3 sequence (DNA): TGTGCCAGCAGAGGGACAGGGGCCTTTCCCCTCCACTTT. It translates to CASRGTGAFPLHF.

There are a few counts of this clone. This chain links TRBV6-2 or TRBV6-3 with TRBJ2-1, with 8 bases lining up with TRBD2. The J segment lost 7 bases and the V segment lost 5 bases, leaving 13 bases of the junction unmatched. This CDR3 comprises 16 residues. CDR1 MNHEY and CDR2 SVGEGT come from the germline V gene. CDR3 bases: TGTGCCAGCAGTCGGGACGGGAGGGCCTTATTGAATGAGCAGTTCTTC. Translated: CASSRDGRALLNEQFF.

The chain employs TRBV6-5 and TRBJ1-2; D may be TRBD1 (5 bases). CDR3 length equals 13 residues. The germline V and J ends were trimmed by 6 bases and 2 bases, with 10 bases remaining between them. CDR1 and CDR2 from the germline V gene are MNHEY and SVGAGI. Written as DNA, the CDR3 is TGTGCCAGCAGCCTGACAGTAAACTATGGCTACACCTTC. Translated: CASSLTVNYGYTF.

The count of this clone is one. The identical CDR3 is also encoded by other nucleotide sequences in the sample. The chain combines TRBV11-3 with TRBJ2-7; 9 positions match TRBD1. The trim removed 5 bases at V and 2 bases at J, leaving 7 bases unmatched. CDR1 and CDR2 from the germline V gene are SGHNT and YENEEA. This CDR3 region has 15 residues. Here the CDR3 reads CASSPGQGKTYEQYF. The CDR3 nucleotides read TGTGCCAGCAGCCCCGGACAGGGGAAGACCTACGAGCAGTACTTC.

About this clone: Sequence at one end of the junction differs from germline and may be a read error. The chain combines TRBV27 with TRBJ2-7, with 7 bases fitting TRBD1. CDR1 and CDR2 (germline): MNHEY, SMNVEV (reference sequence). The CDR3 spans 16 residues. CDR3 in DNA: TGTACCAGCAGTTTATCGGGACAGCCGGTCTCCTACGAGCAGTACTTC. Translating gives CTSSLSGQPVSYEQYF.